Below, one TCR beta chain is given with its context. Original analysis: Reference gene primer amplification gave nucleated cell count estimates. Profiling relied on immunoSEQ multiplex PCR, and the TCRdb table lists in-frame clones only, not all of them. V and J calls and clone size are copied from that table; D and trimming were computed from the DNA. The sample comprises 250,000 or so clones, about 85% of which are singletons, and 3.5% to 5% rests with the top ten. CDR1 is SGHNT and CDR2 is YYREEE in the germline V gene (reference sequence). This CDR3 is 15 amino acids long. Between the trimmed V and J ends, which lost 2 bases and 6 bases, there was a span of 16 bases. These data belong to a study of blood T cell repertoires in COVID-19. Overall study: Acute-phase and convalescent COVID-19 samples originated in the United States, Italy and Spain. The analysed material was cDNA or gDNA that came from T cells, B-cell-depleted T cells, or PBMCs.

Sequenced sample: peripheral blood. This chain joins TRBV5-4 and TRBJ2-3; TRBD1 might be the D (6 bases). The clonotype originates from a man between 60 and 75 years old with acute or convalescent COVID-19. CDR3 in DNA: TGTGCCAGCAGCTTCCCGACAGGCGGCCGGGATACGCAGTATTTT. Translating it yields CASSFPTGGRDTQYF.